A single T cell receptor beta chain is shown here with its context. Its antigen is currently unknown. The source of the sample is a study of OX40 agonist ivuxolimab in advanced cancers. Overall study findings and caveats: Both CD4+ and CD8+ T cell populations in blood had undergone clonal expansion by week 6 at 0.1 to 3.0 mg/kg. CD8+ T cells showed, on average, more clonal expansion than CD4+ cells.

Sequencing used immunoSEQ multiplex PCR; TCRdb keeps in-frame clones, though not all of them. The profile shows more than 50,000 clones, 80% to 90% of them singletons. A history of autoimmune disease or systemic immunosuppression excluded patients. The investigators sampled blood at baseline, at cycle 4 day 1, and at cycle 7 day 1. V dropped 4 bases and J dropped 3; count of bases not matched to a gene: 14. CDR3 length equals 18 residues. The germline gives CDR1 SNHLY, CDR2 FYNNEI. The material was CD4+ or CD8+ T cells sorted from blood, obtained in a trial of the OX40 agonist ivuxolimab. V is TRBV2 and J is TRBJ2-3, with 9 bases that match TRBD2. The sequence derives from an adult with an advanced solid tumor such as melanoma, head and neck, liver or kidney cancer. This CDR3 reads CASSVSLAGARETDTQYF. CDR3 DNA: TGTGCCAGCAGTGTATCTTTAGCGGGGGCTCGCGAAACAGATACGCAGTATTTT.